This T cell receptor beta chain was found in a study of shared clonotypes between healthy human individuals. The test was conducted at deep level. Generated by immunoSEQ multiplex PCR, the TCRdb table keeps only in-frame clones and is missing some. In the table there are approximately 480,000 clones, roughly 85% of which are singletons. As for this clone: A much larger clone lies a single base off, so this may be a read error.

Those who donated were healthy HIV-negative adults, with no recent acute infections or vaccinations reported. Germline V gives CDR1 SNHLY, CDR2 FYNNEI. The CDR3 is 18 amino acids. The origin of this receptor is a woman aged 40 to 49 in good health. Some clones in this sample may be carry-over from other donors' samples. The V call is TRBV2, the J call TRBJ2-2; no definite D call. Sequencing used PBMCs. This chain's CDR3 is CANSELEPWMGNTGELFF. In DNA, the CDR3 is TGTGCCAACAGTGAATTGGAACCCTGGATGGGGAACACCGGGGAGCTGTTTTTT.